The source of this TCR beta chain is a study of OX40 agonist ivuxolimab in advanced cancers. Across the study: Participants averaged about 60 years of age (range roughly 23 to 85) and were 75% to 90% male. Study observations and caveats: At doses 0.1 to 3.0 mg/kg, CD4+ and CD8+ clones expanded. People who partly responded at 0.1-3.0 mg/kg had some of the least clonal expansion seen.

Worth noting for this clone: No antigen is known for it.

TCRdb's table, derived via immunoSEQ multiplex PCR, lists solely in-frame clones and lacks some. The sample shows about 26,000 clones, around four fifths of them seen only once. CDR3 length: 18 residues. V was clipped by 7 bases and J by 6 bases, with 28 bases between them. Germline-derived CDR1 and CDR2 are MDHEN and SYDVKM. The sample in question was CD4+ or CD8+ T cells sorted from blood, obtained in a trial of the OX40 agonist ivuxolimab. The chain recombines TRBV28 with TRBJ2-4; D may be TRBD1 (6 bases). This clonotype was sampled from an adult with an advanced solid tumor such as melanoma, head and neck, liver or kidney cancer. The CDR3 nucleotides are TGTGCCAGCACCCCATCAACGGTCGGCGCAGGGGTTATAAACATTCAGTACTTC. Its translation is CASTPSTVGAGVINIQYF.